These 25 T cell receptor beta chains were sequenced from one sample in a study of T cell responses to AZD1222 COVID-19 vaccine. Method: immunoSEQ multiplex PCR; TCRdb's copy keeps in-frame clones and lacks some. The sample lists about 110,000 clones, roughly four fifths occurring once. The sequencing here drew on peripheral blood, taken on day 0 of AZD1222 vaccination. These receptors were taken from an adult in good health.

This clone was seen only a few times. This CDR3 reads CASSQDKFGLTYEQYF. CDR3 nucleotide sequence: TGTGCCAGCAGCCAAGATAAATTTGGGCTTACCTACGAGCAGTACTTC. The chain combines TRBV3-1 (or the pseudogene TRBV3-2) with TRBJ2-7; D is unclear. The V and J ends lost 0 bases and 2 bases respectively, with 14 bases between them. The length of the CDR3 is 16 residues. CDR1 is LGHDT, CDR2 YNNKEL, per germline (reference sequence).

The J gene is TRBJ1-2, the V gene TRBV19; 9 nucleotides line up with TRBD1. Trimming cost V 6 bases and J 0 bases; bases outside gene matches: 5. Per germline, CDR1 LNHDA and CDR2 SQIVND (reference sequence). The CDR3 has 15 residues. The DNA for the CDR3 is TGTGCCAGTAGCAACCGACAGGGGGCTAACTATGGCTACACCTTC. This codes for CASSNRQGANYGYTF.

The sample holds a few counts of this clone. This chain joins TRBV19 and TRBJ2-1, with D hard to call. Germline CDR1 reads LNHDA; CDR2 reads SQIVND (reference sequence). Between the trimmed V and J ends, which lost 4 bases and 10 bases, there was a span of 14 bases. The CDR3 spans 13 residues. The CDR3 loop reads CASSNTASVEQFF. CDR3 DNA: TGTGCCAGTAGTAACACGGCCTCAGTGGAGCAGTTCTTC.

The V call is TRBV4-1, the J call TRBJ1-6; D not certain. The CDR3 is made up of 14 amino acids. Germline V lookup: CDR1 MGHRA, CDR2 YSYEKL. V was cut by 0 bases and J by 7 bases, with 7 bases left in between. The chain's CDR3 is CASSQDLLNSPLHF. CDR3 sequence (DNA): TGCGCCAGCAGCCAAGATCTTCTGAATTCACCCCTCCACTTT.

CDR3 DNA sequence: TGTGCCTGGAGTGAAGGCTCGCTTAACACCGGGGAGCTGTTTTTT. Translation: CAWSEGSLNTGELFF. The J gene is TRBJ2-2, the V gene TRBV30; D is undetermined. The CDR3 is 15 residues long. Between the trimmed V and J ends, which lost 1 base and 2 bases, there was a span of 11 bases. In germline, CDR1 is GTSNPN, CDR2 SVGIG (reference sequence).

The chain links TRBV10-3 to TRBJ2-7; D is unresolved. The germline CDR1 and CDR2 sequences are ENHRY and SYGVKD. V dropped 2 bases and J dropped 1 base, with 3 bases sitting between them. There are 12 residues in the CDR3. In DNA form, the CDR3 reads TGTGCCATCAGTGAGGCGTCCTACGAGCAGTACTTC. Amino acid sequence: CAISEASYEQYF.

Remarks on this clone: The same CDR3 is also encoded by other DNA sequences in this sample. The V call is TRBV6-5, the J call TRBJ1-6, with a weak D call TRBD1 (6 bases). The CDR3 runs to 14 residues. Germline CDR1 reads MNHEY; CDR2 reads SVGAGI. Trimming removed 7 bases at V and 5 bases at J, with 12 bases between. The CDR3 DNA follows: TGTGCCAGCACGAGACAGGACAATAATTCACCCCTCCACTTT. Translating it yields CASTRQDNNSPLHF.

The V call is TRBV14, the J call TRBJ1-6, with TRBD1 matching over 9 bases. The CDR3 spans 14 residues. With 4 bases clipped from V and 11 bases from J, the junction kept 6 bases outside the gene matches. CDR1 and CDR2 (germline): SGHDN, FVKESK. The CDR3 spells CASSPGQGQAPLHF. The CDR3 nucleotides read TGTGCCAGCAGCCCAGGACAGGGGCAGGCACCCCTCCACTTT.

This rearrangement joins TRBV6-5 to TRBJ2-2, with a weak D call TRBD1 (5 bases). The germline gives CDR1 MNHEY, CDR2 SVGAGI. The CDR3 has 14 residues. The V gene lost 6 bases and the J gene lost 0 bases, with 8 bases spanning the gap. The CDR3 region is CASRYRTNTGELFF. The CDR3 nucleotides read TGTGCCAGCAGGTACAGGACGAACACCGGGGAGCTGTTTTTT.

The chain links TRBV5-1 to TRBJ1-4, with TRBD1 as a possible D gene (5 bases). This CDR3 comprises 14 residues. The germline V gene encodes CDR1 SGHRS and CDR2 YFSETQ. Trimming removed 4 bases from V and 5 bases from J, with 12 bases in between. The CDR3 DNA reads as TGCGCCAGCAGCCCCGGGACGGAGAATGAAAAACTGTTTTTT. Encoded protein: CASSPGTENEKLFF.

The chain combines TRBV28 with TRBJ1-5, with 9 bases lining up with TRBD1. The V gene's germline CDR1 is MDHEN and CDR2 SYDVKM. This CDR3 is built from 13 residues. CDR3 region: CVTGGSLPQPQHF. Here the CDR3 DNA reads TGTGTAACAGGGGGCTCCCTCCCCCAGCCCCAGCATTTT.

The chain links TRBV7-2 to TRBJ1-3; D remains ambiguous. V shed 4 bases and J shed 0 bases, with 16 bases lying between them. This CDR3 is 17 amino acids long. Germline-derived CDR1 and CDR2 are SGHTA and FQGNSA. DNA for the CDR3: TGTGCCAGCAGCTCCCGCAGGACCGATAGCTCTGGAAACACCATATATTTT. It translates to CASSSRRTDSSGNTIYF.

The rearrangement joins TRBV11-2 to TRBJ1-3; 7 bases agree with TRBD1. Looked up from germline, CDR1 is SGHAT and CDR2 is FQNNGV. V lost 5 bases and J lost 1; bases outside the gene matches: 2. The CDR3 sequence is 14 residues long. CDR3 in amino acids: CASSLGQSGNTIYF. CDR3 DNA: TGTGCCAGCAGCCTGGGACAGTCTGGAAACACCATATATTTT.

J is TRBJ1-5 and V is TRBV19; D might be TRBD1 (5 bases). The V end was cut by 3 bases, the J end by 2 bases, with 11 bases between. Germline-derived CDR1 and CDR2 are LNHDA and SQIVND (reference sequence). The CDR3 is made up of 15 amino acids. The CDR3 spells CASSIGLGGNQPQHF. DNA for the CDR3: TGTGCCAGTAGTATCGGGTTAGGGGGCAATCAGCCCCAGCATTTT.

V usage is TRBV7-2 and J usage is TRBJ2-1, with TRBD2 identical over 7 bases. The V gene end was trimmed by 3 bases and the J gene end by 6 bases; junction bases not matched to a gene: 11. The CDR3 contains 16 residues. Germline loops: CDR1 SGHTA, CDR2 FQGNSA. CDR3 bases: TGTGCCAGCAGCTTGTCGGCAGCGGGGCTGCGCAATGAGCAGTTCTTC. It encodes CASSLSAAGLRNEQFF.

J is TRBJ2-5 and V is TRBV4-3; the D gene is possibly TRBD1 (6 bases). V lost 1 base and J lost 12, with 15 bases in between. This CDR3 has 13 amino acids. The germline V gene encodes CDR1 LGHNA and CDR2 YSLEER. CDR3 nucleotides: TGCGCCAGCAGCCAAGGGTCCTTAGGACAGAAGTACTTC. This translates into CASSQGSLGQKYF.

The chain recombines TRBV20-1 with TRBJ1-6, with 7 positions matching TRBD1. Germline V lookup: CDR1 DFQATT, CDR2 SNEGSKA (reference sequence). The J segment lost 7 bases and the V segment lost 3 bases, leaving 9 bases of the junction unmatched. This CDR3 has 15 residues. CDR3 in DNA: TGCAGTGCTAGTCCGACAGGGAGTTTGAATTCACCCCTCCACTTT. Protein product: CSASPTGSLNSPLHF.

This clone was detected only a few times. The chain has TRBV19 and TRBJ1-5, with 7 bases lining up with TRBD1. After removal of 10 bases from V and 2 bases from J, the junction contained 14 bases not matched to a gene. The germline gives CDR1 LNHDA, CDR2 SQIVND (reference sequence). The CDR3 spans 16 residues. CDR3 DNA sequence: TGTGCCACAAGGGGGCAGGGGCTACCCGGCAATCAGCCCCAGCATTTT. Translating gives CATRGQGLPGNQPQHF.

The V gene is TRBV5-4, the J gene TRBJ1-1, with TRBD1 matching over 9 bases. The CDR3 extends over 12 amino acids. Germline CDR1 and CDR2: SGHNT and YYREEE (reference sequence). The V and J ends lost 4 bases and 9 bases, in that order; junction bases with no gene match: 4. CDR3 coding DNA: TGTGCCAGCAGCCGGGGGACAGGGAAAGCTTTCTTT. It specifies CASSRGTGKAFF.

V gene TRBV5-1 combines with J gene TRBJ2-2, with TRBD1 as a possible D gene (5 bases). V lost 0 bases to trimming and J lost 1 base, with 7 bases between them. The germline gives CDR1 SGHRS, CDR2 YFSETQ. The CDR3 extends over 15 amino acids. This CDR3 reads CASSLDQGNTGELFF. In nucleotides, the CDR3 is TGCGCCAGCAGCTTGGATCAGGGGAACACCGGGGAGCTGTTTTTT.

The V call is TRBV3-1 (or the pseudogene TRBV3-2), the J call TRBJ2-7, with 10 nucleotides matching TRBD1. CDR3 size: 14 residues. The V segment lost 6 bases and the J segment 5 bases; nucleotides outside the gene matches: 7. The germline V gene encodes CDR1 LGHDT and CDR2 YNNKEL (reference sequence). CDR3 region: CASRPTGGGNEQYF. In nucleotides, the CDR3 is TGTGCCAGCAGACCGACAGGGGGCGGGAACGAGCAGTACTTC.

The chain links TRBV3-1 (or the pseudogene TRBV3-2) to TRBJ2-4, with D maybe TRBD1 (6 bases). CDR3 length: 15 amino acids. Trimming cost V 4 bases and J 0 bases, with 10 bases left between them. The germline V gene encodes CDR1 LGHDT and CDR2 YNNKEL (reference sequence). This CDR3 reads CASSPGQIAKNIQYF. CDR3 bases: TGTGCCAGCAGCCCCGGACAGATAGCCAAAAACATTCAGTACTTC.

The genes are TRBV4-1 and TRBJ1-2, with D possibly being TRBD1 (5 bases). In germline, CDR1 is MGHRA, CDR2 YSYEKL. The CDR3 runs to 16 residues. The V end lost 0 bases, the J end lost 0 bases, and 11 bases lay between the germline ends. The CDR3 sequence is CASSQDGTVSNYGYTF. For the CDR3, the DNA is TGCGCCAGCAGCCAAGACGGGACCGTCTCTAACTATGGCTACACCTTC.

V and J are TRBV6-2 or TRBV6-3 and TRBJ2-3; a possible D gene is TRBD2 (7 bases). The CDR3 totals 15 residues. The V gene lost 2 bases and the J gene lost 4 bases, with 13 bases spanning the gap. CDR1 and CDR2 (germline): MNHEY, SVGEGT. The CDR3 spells CASSYVGGAADTQYF. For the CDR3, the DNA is TGTGCCAGCAGTTACGTGGGGGGGGCCGCAGATACGCAGTATTTT.

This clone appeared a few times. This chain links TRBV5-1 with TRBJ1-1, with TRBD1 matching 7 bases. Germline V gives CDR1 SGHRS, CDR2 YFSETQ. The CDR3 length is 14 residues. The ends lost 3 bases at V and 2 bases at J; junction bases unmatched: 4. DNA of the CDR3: TGCGCCAGCAGCTCCGGGACAGCTAACACTGAAGCTTTCTTT. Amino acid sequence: CASSSGTANTEAFF.